This T cell receptor beta chain comes out of a study of T cells in Graves' hyperthyroidism and ophthalmopathy. Regions amplified from RNA transcripts were the TCR beta CDR3 regions. The HTBI primer set drove a first-round RT-PCR of the TCR CDR3. TCRdb ran MiXCR on the multiplex PCR reads and lists one entry per CDR3 protein. The data show hundreds of thousands of distinct CDR3 sequences, roughly 15% seen once. V was shortened by 0 bases and J by 5 bases, with 8 bases between the two germline ends. CDR1 is GTSNPN, CDR2 SVGIG, per germline (reference sequence). The CDR3 extends over 13 amino acids. Sequenced: blood. This chain links TRBV30 with TRBJ2-4, with a possible D match to TRBD1 (5 bases). The receptor comes from a woman aged 35 to 49 with Graves' ophthalmopathy. The CDR3 DNA follows: TGTGCCTGGAGTGTACCACAGGAAAACATTCAGTACTTC. This translates into CAWSVPQENIQYF.